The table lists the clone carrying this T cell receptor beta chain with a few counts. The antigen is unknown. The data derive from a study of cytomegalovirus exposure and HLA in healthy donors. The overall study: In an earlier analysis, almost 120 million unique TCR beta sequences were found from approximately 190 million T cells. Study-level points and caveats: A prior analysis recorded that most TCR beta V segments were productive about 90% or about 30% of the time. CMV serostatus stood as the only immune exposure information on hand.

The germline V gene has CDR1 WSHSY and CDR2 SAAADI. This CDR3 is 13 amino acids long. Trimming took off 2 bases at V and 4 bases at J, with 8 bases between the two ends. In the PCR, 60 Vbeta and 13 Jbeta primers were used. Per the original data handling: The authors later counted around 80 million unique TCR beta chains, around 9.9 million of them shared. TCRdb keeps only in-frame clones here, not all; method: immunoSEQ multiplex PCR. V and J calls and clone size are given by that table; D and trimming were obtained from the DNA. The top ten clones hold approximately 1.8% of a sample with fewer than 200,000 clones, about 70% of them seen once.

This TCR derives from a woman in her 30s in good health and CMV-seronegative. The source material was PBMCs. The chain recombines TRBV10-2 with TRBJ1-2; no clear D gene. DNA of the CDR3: TGCGCCAGCAGTGAGGGAGCCTCCTATGGCTACACCTTC. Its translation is CASSEGASYGYTF.